The clone carrying this T cell receptor beta chain was seen only a few times. Universal primer sites and UMIs were introduced during 5'RACE template-switching synthesis of TCR cDNA. From the 5' RACE reads, TCRdb called clonotypes with MiXCR, one entry per CDR3 protein. The data show 300,000 to 350,000 distinct CDR3 sequences, 8% to 9.5% seen once. This sample was taken from a study of T cells after yellow fever vaccination. V shed 5 bases, J shed 5 bases, and the junction held 4 bases outside the gene matches. This CDR3 region has 13 residues. Per the germline V gene, CDR1 is SGHTA and CDR2 is FQGNSA.

This specimen consisted of PBMCs, obtained more than 40 days after the first yellow fever vaccination. This sequence was found in a man between 18 and 29 years old who received the YFV17D yellow fever vaccine. The rearrangement uses TRBV7-2 and TRBJ2-5; 8 bases align to TRBD1. CDR3 amino acids: CASSIQGGETQYF. The CDR3 DNA reads TGTGCCAGCAGCATACAGGGGGGTGAGACCCAGTACTTC.